The clone carrying this T cell receptor (beta chain) was counted a few times. The antigen remains unidentified. Germline V gene data show CDR1 as MNHNY and CDR2 as SVGAGI (reference sequence). CDR3 length equals 15 residues. Trimming took off 0 bases at V and 5 bases at J, with 13 bases between the two ends. This was a survey-level run. TCRdb keeps only in-frame clones here, not all; method: immunoSEQ multiplex PCR. The table records approximately 38,000 clones, 75% of them present only once. The source of the sample is a study of pediatric ulcerative colitis. Study-level points and caveats: A couple of rectal clonotypes were found only in ulcerative colitis patients, all of them.

One to two pinch biopsies were taken from the rectum during colonoscopy. Source material: gut tissue. The receptor was derived from a boy between 10 and 17 years old with severe ulcerative colitis. The chain links TRBV6-6 to TRBJ1-2; D is perhaps TRBD1 (6 bases). As DNA, the CDR3 is TGTGCCAGCAGTTACTCGAGGGACACTCCATATGGCTACACCTTC. This codes for CASSYSRDTPYGYTF.